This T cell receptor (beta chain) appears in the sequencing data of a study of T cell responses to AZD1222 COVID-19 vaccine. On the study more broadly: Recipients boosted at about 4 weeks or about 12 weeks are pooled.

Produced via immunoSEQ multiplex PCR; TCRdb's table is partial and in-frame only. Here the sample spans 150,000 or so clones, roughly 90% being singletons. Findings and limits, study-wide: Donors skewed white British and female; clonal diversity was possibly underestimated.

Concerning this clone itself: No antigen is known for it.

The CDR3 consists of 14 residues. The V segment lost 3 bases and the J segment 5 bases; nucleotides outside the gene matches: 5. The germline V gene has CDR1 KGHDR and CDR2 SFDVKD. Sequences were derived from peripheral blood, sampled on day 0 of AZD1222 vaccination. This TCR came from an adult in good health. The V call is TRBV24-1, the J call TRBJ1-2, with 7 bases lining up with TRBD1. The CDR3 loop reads CATSDPGQEYGYTF. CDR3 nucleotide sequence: TGTGCCACCAGTGATCCAGGACAGGAGTATGGCTACACCTTC.